This T cell receptor (beta chain) is drawn from a study of cytotoxic CD8 clonotypes in ibrutinib-treated CLL. Study in general: On average, approximately 95,000 productive rearrangements and 255,043 productive templates per sample.

V lost 5 bases and J 6 bases, leaving 17 bases between the germline ends. The germline V gene encodes CDR1 SGHVS and CDR2 FNYEAQ. The CDR3 length is 15 residues. The protocol was immunoSEQ multiplex PCR, while the TCRdb copy is restricted to in-frame clones and leaves out a portion. Of about 330,000 clones listed, over 60% were seen once; the top ten hold roughly 6%. Frozen PBMC stocks contributed around 1.9 micrograms of genomic DNA to the TCR beta libraries. This clonotype was sampled from a human donor with chronic lymphocytic leukemia. The sample in question was PBMCs, obtained after 36 months of ibrutinib treatment. The chain combines TRBV7-6 with TRBJ2-1; D might be TRBD2 (6 bases). This CDR3 is CASSPGGRVTNEQFF. The CDR3 coding sequence is TGTGCCAGCAGCCCCGGGGGTAGGGTAACCAATGAGCAGTTCTTC. Variable domain in full (rest from reference TRBV7-6 and TRBJ2-1): GAGVSQSPRYKVTKRGQDVALRCDPISGHVSLYWYRQALGQGPEFLTYFNYEAQQDKSGLPNDRFSAERPEGSISTLTIQRTEQRDSAMYRCASSPGGRVTNEQFFGPGTRLTVL.